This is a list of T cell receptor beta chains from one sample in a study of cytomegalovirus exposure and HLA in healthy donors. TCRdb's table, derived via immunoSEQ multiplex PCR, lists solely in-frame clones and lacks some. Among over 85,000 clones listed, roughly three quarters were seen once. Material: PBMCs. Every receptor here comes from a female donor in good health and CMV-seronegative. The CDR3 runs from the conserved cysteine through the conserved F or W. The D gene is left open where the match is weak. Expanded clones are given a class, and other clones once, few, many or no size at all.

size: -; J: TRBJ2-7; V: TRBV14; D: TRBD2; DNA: TGTGCCAGCAGCCTCCTGGGGACTAGCGGGCTCTGCGAGCAGTACTTC; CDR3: CASSLLGTSGLCEQYF
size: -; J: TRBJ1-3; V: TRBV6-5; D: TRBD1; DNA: TGTGCCAGCAGAGGACAGGGATTGACTGGAAACACCATATATTTT; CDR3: CASRGQGLTGNTIYF
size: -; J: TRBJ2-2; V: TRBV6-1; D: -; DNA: TGTGCCAGCAGAACGAGCGGCAGGACCGGGGAGCTGTTTTTT; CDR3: CASRTSGRTGELFF
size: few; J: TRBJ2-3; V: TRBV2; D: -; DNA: TGTGCCAGCAGTCTTACAGATACGCAGTATTTT; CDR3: CASSLTDTQYF
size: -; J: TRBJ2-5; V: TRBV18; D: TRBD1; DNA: TGTGCCAGCTCACGATCACGAGGGACAGAGAAGGAGACCCAGTACTTC; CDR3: CASSRSRGTEKETQYF
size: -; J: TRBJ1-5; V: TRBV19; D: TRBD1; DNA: TGTGCCAGTAGTATTCTTTCGGCAGGGGGAAGCAATCAGCCCCAGCATTTT; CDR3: CASSILSAGGSNQPQHF
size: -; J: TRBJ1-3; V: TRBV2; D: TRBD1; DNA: TGTGCCAGCAGTCCTTCTAGACAGGGGCGTATTGGAAACACCATATATTTT; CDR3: CASSPSRQGRIGNTIYF
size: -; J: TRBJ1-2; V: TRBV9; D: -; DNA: TGTGCCAGCAGCGTAGAATCACAGGGTATAGGAGGCTACACCTTC; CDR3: CASSVESQGIGGYTF
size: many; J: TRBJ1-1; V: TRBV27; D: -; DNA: TGTGCCAGCAGTTTACTAGGTGACACTGAAGCTTTCTTT; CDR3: CASSLLGDTEAFF
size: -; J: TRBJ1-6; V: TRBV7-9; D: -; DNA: TGTGCCAGCAGCCTCCTGACAGTGACGGATTCACCCCTCCACTTT; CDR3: CASSLLTVTDSPLHF
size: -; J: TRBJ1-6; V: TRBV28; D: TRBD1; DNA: TGTGCCAGCAGTTTCTCGGACAGGGCGAATTCACCCCTCCACTTT; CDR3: CASSFSDRANSPLHF
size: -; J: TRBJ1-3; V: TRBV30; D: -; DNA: TGTGCCTGGAGTCGCCGACAGGCGCTCTCTGGAAACACCATATATTTT; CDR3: CAWSRRQALSGNTIYF
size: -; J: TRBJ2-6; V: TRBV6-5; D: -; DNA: TGTGCCAGCGAGGGGACAACTTCTGGGGCCAACGTCCTGACTTTC; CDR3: CASEGTTSGANVLTF
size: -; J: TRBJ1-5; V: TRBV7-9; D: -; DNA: TGTGCCAGCAGCCCCTGGGGGGTATGGCAGCCCCAGCATTTT; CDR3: CASSPWGVWQPQHF
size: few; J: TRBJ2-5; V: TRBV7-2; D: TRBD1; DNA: TGTGCCAGCAGCAGGTCCGGGACAGCAGAAGAGACCCAGTACTTC; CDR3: CASSRSGTAEETQYF
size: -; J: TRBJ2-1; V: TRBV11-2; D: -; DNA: TGTGCCAGCAGCCCCCAGGGGAATGAGCAGTTCTTC; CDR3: CASSPQGNEQFF
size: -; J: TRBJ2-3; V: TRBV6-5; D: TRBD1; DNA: TGTGCCAGCAGACGGACAGGGGGCTCAGATACGCAGTATTTT; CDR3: CASRRTGGSDTQYF
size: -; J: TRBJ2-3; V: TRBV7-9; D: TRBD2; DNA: TGTGCCAGCAGCCTAAGCGGAGCGGGGCGGGTAGATACGCAGTATTTT; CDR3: CASSLSGAGRVDTQYF
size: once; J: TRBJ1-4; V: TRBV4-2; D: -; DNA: TGTGCCAGCAGCCTCGCCGGCAGGGTGGGGGAAAAACTGTTTTTT; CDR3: CASSLAGRVGEKLFF
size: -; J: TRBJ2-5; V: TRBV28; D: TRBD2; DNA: TGTTCTTCGAGCGGGACAGAGACCCAGTACTTC; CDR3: CSSSGTETQYF
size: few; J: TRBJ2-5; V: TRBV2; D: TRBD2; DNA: TGTGCCAGCAATTTAGCGGCGGGGGGCTTTGAGACCCAGTACTTC; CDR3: CASNLAAGGFETQYF
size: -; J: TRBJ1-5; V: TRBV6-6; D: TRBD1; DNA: TGTGCCAGCAGTCTACAGGGGAATCAGCCCCAGCATTTT; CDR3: CASSLQGNQPQHF
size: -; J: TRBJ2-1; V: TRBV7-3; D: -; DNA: TGTGCCAGCAGCTTAACGTGGGGGCGGCCCAACAATGAGCAGTTCTTC; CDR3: CASSLTWGRPNNEQFF
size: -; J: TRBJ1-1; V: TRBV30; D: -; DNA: TGTGCCTGGAGTTCGGGAAAAGGGGGCACTGAAGCTTTCTTT; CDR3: CAWSSGKGGTEAFF
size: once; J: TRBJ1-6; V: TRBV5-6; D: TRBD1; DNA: TGTGCCAGCAGCTTGGGACAGGGTTATCATAATTCACCCCTCCACTTT; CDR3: CASSLGQGYHNSPLHF
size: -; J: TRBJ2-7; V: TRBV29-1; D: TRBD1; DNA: TGCAGCGTTGAAGAGCCCACAGGGGGCTACGAGCAGTACTTC; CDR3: CSVEEPTGGYEQYF
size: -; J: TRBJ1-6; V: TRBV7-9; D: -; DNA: TGTGCCAGCAGCCAAAGGGCGGGGGGATTCACCCTCCACTTT; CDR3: CASSQRAGGFTLHF
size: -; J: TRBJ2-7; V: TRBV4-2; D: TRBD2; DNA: TGTGCCAGCAGCCGTAGCGGGAGGACCCTATACGAGCAGTACTTC; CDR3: CASSRSGRTLYEQYF
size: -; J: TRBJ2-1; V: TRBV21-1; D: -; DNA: TGTGCCAGCAGCAAAGCGCTTTGTATGAAGCGGGAGTGTTCTAATGAGCAGTTCTTC; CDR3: CASSKALCMKRECSNEQFF
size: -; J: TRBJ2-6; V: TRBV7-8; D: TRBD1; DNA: TGTGCCAGCAGCTTATCCGACAGGGGGGCGGCTGGGGCCAACGTCCTGACTTTC; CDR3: CASSLSDRGAAGANVLTF
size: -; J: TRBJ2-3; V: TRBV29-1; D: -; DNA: TGCAGCGTTGAAGATCCCTGGGGGGAGCCAGATACGCAGTATTTT; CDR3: CSVEDPWGEPDTQYF
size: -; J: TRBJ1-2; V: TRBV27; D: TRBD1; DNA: TGTGCCAGCAGTCCTTTGGGACAGGGCATTGGCTACACCTTC; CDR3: CASSPLGQGIGYTF
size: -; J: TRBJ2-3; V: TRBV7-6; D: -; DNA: TGTGCTAGCAGCTTCAGCAGCGGCACAGATACGCAGTATTTT; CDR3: CASSFSSGTDTQYF
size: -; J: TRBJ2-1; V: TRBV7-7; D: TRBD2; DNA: TGTGCTAGCAGCTCTCACGCCGGGACTAGCGGGAGTTGGAGGTGTGATGAGCAGTTCTTC; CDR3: CASSSHAGTSGSWRCDEQFF
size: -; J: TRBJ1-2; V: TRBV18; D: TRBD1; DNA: TGTGCCAGCTCACCAGGGACAGCTAACTATGGCTACACCTTC; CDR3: CASSPGTANYGYTF
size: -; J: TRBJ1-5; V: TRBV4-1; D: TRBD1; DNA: TGCGCCAGCAGCCCACGACAGGGGAGGGTTCTAGATCAGCCCCAGCATTTT; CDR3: CASSPRQGRVLDQPQHF
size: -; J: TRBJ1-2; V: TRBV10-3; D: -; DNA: TGTGCCATCAGCTTAGGGGGTCCCTTCAGTGGCTACACCTTC; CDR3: CAISLGGPFSGYTF
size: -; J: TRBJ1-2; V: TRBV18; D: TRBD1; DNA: TGTGCCAGCTCACAGGGGGCTGATGGCTACACCTTC; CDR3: CASSQGADGYTF
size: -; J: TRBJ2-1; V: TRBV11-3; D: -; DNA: TGTGCCAGCAGCCCCCTCCGTGAAGCGCCCTACAATGAGCAGTTCTTC; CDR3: CASSPLREAPYNEQFF
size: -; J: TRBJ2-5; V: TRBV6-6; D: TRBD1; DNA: TGTGCCAGCAGTTTCTTGACAGGGAGAGAAGAGACCCAGTACTTC; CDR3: CASSFLTGREETQYF
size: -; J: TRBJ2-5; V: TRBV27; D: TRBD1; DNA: TGTGCCAGCAGCTCCCCGCCTCCGACAGGGCGTCCCGAGACCCAGTACTTC; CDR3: CASSSPPPTGRPETQYF
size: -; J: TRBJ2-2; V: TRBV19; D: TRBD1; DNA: TGTGCCAGTAGTATGGGGGACAGCTTCACCGGGGAGCTGTTTTTT; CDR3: CASSMGDSFTGELFF
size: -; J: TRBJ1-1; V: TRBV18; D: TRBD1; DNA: TGTGCCAGCTCACCTATCCAGGGGGCGAACACTGAAGCTTTCTTT; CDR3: CASSPIQGANTEAFF
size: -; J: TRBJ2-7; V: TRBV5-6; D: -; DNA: TGTGCCAGCAGCTTTCTAGCTGCCGAGCAGTACTTC; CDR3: CASSFLAAEQYF
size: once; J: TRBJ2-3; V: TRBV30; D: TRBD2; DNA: TGTGCCTGGAGTGGGGTACTAGCGGGGGGGGATACGCAGTATTTT; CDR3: CAWSGVLAGGDTQYF
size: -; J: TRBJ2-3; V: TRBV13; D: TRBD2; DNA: TGTGCCAGCAGCTCCGCTAGCGGGGGGCGCTCGGATACGCAGTATTTT; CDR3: CASSSASGGRSDTQYF
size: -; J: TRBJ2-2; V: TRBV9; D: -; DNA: TGTGCCAGCAGCGTAGCCCCGCCCCGCGGGCCCGGGGAGCTGTTTTTT; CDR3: CASSVAPPRGPGELFF
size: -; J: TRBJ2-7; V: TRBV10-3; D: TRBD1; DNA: TGTGCCATCACCTGGGACAGGAGCTACGAGCAGTACTTC; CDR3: CAITWDRSYEQYF
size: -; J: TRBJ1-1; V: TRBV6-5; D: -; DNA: TGTGCCAGCAGTAGGAGGACTCTGGGCACTGAGGCTTTCTTT; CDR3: CASSRRTLGTEAFF
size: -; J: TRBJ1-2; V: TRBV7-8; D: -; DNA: TGTGCCAGCAGCTTAGTACGGGGAGGCTACACCTTC; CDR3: CASSLVRGGYTF
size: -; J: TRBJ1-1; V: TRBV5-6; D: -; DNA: TGTGCCAGCAGCAGCTACGGGAGGGTAGACACTGAAGCTTTCTTT; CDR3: CASSSYGRVDTEAFF
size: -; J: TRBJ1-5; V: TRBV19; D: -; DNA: TGTGCCAGTAGTAGTCCGGAGACAGGTCATCAGCCCCAGCATTTT; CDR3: CASSSPETGHQPQHF
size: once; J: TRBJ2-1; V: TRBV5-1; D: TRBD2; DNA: TGCGCCAGCAGCTTGAGGTCTAGCGGGGGGCTGGAGACCTACAATGAGCAGTTCTTC; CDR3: CASSLRSSGGLETYNEQFF
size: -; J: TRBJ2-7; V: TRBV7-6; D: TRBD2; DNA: TGTGCCAGCAGCGCCGGGACTAGCTTCTACGAGCAGTACTTC; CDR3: CASSAGTSFYEQYF
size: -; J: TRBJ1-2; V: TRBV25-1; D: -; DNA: TGTGCCAGCAGTGAGAGTCTGGCAGGGAAAGTTGGCTACACCTTC; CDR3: CASSESLAGKVGYTF
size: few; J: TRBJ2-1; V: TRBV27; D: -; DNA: TGTGCCAGCAGCCGGGTCTACAATGAGCAGTTCTTC; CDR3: CASSRVYNEQFF
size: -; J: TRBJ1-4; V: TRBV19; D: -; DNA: TGTGCCAGTGGAAGGCGACAGCCCCCGAAACAAGAAAAACTGTTTTTT; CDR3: CASGRRQPPKQEKLFF
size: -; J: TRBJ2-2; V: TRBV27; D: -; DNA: TGTGCCAGCAGTTCAGACACCGGGGAGCTGTTTTTT; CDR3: CASSSDTGELFF
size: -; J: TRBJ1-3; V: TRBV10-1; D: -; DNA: TGCGCCAGCAGTGAGGAGGGCCCCTCTGGAAACACCATATATTTT; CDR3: CASSEEGPSGNTIYF
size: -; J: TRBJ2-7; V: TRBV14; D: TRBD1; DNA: TGTGCCAGCAGCGCCCGAAAACTCCAGGGGGTGACCTACGAGCAGTACTTC; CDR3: CASSARKLQGVTYEQYF